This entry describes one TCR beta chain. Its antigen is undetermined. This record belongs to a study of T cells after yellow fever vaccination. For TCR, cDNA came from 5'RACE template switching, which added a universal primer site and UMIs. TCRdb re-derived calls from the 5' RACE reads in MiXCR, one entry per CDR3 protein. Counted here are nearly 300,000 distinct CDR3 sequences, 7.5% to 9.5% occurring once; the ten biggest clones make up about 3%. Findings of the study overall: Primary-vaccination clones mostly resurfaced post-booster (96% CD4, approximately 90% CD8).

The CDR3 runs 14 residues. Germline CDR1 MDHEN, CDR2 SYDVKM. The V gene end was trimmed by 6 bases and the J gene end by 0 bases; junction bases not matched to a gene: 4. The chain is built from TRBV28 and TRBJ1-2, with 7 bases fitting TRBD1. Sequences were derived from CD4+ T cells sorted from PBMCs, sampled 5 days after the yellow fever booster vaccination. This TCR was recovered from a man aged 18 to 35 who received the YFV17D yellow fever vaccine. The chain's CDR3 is CASRTGTANYGYTF. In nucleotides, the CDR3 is TGTGCCAGCAGGACCGGGACAGCTAACTATGGCTACACCTTC.